The 4 T cell receptor beta chains given below trace back to one sample, sequenced in a study of cytomegalovirus exposure and HLA in healthy donors. PCR amplification relied on 60 Vbeta primers (plus 13 Jbeta primers). The table came from immunoSEQ multiplex PCR; TCRdb's copy has only in-frame clones and leaves some out. The table includes 55,000 to 80,000 clones, about 79% detected once. Material for sequencing was PBMCs. These receptors were obtained from a man aged 60 to 75 in good health and CMV-seropositive.

This chain connects TRBV27 to TRBJ1-1, with D unclear. The CDR3 contains 14 residues. Germline CDR1 and CDR2: MNHEY and SMNVEV (reference sequence). V lost 2 bases to trimming and J lost 4 bases, with 11 bases between them. The CDR3, as DNA: TGTGCCAGCAGTTTAGCGGGAGGTTTCACTGAAGCTTTCTTT. Protein: CASSLAGGFTEAFF.

In its sample, this clone was seen a few times. The CDR3 coding sequence is TGTGCCAGCAGCCCTAGGAAGCGGGGCAATGAGCAGTTCTTC. Translation: CASSPRKRGNEQFF. The J gene is TRBJ2-1, the V gene TRBV13; the match to TRBD2 covers 7 bases. Germline lookup yields CDR1 PRHDT and CDR2 FYEKMQ (reference sequence). CDR3 length: 14 amino acids. With 5 bases clipped from V and 6 bases from J, the junction kept 7 bases outside the gene matches.

This clone came up a few times. The chain employs TRBV7-9 and TRBJ2-3; 10 bases are shared with TRBD1. Trimming removed 5 bases from V and 5 bases from J; junction bases left unmatched: 4. The CDR3 consists of 14 residues. Germline values: CDR1 SEHNR, CDR2 FQNEAQ (reference sequence). CDR3 nucleotides: TGTGCCAGCAGCCTGACAGGGGGCCTAGATACGCAGTATTTT. Its protein is CASSLTGGLDTQYF.

This clone showed up just a few times. The CDR3 DNA is TGTGCCAGCAGCACCCGACAGGACTTGAACACTGAAGCTTTCTTT. Translating gives CASSTRQDLNTEAFF. V gene TRBV7-9 combines with J gene TRBJ1-1; TRBD1 is a possible D gene (6 bases). Germline values: CDR1 SEHNR, CDR2 FQNEAQ (reference sequence). The CDR3 totals 15 residues. V lost 5 bases to trimming and J lost 0 bases, with 13 bases between them. Full variable domain (remainder filled in from reference TRBV7-9 and TRBJ1-1): DTGVSQNPRHKITKRGQNVTFRCDPISEHNRLYWYRQTLGQGPEFLTYFQNEAQLEKSRLLSDRFSAERPKGSFSTLEIQRTEQGDSAMYLCASSTRQDLNTEAFFGQGTRLTVV.